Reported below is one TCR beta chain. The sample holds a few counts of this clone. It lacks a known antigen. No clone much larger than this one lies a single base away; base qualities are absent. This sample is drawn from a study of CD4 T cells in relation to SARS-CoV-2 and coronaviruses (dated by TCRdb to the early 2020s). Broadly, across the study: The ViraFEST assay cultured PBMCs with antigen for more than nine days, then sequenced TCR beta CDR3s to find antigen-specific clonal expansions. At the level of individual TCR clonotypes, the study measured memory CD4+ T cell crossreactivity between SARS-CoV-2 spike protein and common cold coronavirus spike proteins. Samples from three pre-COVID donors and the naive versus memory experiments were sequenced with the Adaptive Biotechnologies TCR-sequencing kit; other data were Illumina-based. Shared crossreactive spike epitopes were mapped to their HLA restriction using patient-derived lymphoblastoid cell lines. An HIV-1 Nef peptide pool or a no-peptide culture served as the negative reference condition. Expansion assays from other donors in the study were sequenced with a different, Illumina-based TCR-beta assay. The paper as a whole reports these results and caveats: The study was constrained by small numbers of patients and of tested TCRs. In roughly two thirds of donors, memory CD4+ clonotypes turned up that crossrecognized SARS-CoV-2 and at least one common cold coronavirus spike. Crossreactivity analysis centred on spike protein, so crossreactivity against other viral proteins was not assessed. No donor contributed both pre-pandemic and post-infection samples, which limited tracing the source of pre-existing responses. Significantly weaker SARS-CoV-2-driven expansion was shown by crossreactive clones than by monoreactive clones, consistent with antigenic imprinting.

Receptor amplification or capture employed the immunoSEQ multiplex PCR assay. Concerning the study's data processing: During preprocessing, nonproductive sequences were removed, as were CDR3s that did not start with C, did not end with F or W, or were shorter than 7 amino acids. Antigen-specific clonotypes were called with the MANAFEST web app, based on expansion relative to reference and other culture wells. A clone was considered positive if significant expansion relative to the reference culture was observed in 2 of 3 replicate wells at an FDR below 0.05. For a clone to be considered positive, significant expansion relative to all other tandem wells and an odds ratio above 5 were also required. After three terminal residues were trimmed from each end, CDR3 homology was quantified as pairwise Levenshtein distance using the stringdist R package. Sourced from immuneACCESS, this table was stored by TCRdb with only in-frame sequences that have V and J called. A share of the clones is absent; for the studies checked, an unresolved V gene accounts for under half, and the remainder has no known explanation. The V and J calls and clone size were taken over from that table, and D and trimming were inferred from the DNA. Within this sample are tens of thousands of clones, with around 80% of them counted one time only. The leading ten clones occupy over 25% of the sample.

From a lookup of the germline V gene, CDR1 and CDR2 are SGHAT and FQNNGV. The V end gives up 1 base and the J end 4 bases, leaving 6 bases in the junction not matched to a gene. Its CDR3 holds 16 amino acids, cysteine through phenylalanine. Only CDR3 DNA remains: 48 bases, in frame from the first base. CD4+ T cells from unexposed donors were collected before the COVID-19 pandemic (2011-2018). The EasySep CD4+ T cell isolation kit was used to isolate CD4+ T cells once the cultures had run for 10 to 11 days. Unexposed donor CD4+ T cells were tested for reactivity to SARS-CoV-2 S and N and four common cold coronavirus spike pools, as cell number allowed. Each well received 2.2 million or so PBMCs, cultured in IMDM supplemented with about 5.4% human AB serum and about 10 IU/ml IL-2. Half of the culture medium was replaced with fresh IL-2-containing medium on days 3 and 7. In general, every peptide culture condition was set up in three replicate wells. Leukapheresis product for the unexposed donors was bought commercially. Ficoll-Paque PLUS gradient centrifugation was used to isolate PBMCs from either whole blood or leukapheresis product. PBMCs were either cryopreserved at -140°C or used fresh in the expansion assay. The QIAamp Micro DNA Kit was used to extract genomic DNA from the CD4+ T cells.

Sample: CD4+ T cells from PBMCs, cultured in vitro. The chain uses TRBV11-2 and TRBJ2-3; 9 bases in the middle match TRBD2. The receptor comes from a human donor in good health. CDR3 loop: CASSLGSGSRADTQYF. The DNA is TGTGCCAGCAGCTTAGGTAGCGGGAGTAGGGCAGATACGCAGTATTTT.